Following are 27 T cell receptor beta chains from one sample sequenced in a study of CD8 T cells in Susac syndrome. An input of roughly 0.45 to 1 ug of RNA was subjected to reverse transcription using random hexamers. TCRdb reanalysed the immunoSEQ multiplex PCR reads using MiXCR and keeps one entry per CDR3 protein. The repertoire includes about 150,000 distinct CDR3 sequences, around 96% of them detected once, and about 0.16% sits in the top ten. Material for sequencing was CD4+ T cells from PBMCs. The receptors were gathered from a human donor with Susac syndrome.

This clonotype was observed once. This chain connects TRBV12-3 or TRBV12-4 to TRBJ2-3; 7 nucleotides align to TRBD1. Losses at the gene ends were 2 bases for V and 6 bases for J; bases not matched to a gene: 5. This CDR3 has 14 residues. The CDR3 here is CASSLRATGDTQYF. The CDR3 DNA reads as TGTGCCAGCAGTTTACGGGCGACAGGGGATACGCAGTATTTT.

The chain is built from TRBV20-1 and TRBJ2-2, with TRBD2 identical over 9 bases. CDR3 length: 17 amino acids. CDR1 is DFQATT, CDR2 SNEGSKA, per germline (reference sequence). J lost 3 bases, V lost 0 bases, and 8 bases had no gene match. CDR3 sequence reads: CSARDPAGGPDTGELFF. CDR3 in DNA: TGCAGTGCTAGAGATCCTGCGGGGGGGCCGGACACCGGGGAGCTGTTTTTT.

CDR3: CSAIKGLAGTSYNEQFF. In DNA form, the CDR3 reads TGCAGCGCCATTAAAGGACTAGCGGGGACCTCATACAATGAGCAGTTCTTC. The chain uses TRBV29-1 and TRBJ2-1, with 12 nucleotides matching TRBD2. V shed 7 bases and J 4 bases; nucleotides not matched to a gene: 14. The germline gives CDR1 SQVTM, CDR2 ANQGSEA. This CDR3 has 17 amino acids.

The chain links TRBV18 to TRBJ2-1; D is possibly TRBD2 (5 bases). The length of the CDR3 is 13 residues. Germline V gene data show CDR1 as KGHSH and CDR2 as LQKENI. V dropped 6 bases and J dropped 9 bases, with 15 bases sitting between them. This CDR3 is CASSLNSEGEQFF. The CDR3 DNA reads as TGTGCCAGCTCCCTCAATAGCGAGGGTGAGCAGTTCTTC.

The rearrangement links TRBV18 to TRBJ2-7; D gene ambiguous. Per germline, CDR1 KGHSH and CDR2 LQKENI. The CDR3 is 12 residues long. V was pared by 3 bases and J by 5 bases, with 8 bases between. The CDR3 nucleotides are TGTGCCAGCTCACCTCTTAGGAACGAGCAGTACTTC. Amino acid sequence: CASSPLRNEQYF.

The chain uses TRBV6-2 or TRBV6-3 and TRBJ2-1, with 7 bases aligning to TRBD2. Germline-derived CDR1 and CDR2 are MNHEY and SVGEGT. The CDR3 runs to 13 residues. Trimming cost V 7 bases and J 6 bases; bases outside gene matches: 6. Here the CDR3 DNA reads TGTGCCAGCATAAGGGCGGGAGCCAATGAGCAGTTCTTC. Translation gives CASIRAGANEQFF.

The V gene is TRBV3-1, the J gene TRBJ2-5, with D perhaps given as TRBD1 or TRBD2 (5 bases each). Germline CDR1 and CDR2: LGHDT and YNNKEL (reference sequence). The V and J ends lost 0 bases and 2 bases respectively, with 10 bases between them. The CDR3 contains 15 residues. This CDR3 is CASSQDAWGQETQYF. The CDR3 DNA reads TGTGCCAGCAGCCAAGATGCGTGGGGGCAAGAGACCCAGTACTTC.

The chain recombines TRBV2 with TRBJ2-5; D gene uncertain. V was pared by 4 bases and J by 5 bases, with 5 bases between. The germline V gene has CDR1 SNHLY and CDR2 FYNNEI. CDR3 length: 11 amino acids. The CDR3 coding sequence is TGTGCCAGCAGTGCTACGGAGACCCAGTACTTC. Translating gives CASSATETQYF.

This clonotype has just a few counts. The genes are TRBV4-2 and TRBJ2-1; D unresolved. The CDR3 is made up of 11 amino acids. Trimming removed 4 bases from V and 10 bases from J, with 8 bases in between. Per the germline V gene, CDR1 is LGHNA and CDR2 is YNFKEQ. CDR3 DNA: TGTGCCAGCAGCCGCGCCCTAGAGCAGTTCTTC. Its translation is CASSRALEQFF.

V and J are TRBV12-3 or TRBV12-4 and TRBJ1-2, with D possibly being TRBD1 (5 bases). Trimming pared 3 bases from V and 6 bases from J, leaving 11 bases between. The CDR3 is made up of 13 amino acids. The DNA of the CDR3 is TGTGCCAGCAGTTTGGCAGGGCTCCATGGCTACACCTTC. Amino acids: CASSLAGLHGYTF.

The chain couples TRBV3-1 to TRBJ2-3, with 7 bases fitting TRBD2. The germline gives CDR1 LGHDT, CDR2 YNNKEL (reference sequence). This CDR3 has 15 residues. J lost 0 bases, V lost 4 bases, and 4 bases had no gene match. In DNA form, the CDR3 reads TGTGCCAGCAGCCCAGCTAGCGGAAGCACAGATACGCAGTATTTT. Translation: CASSPASGSTDTQYF.

This clonotype occurred a few times. The chain combines TRBV27 with TRBJ2-7; 8 positions match TRBD1. The CDR3 sequence is 14 residues long. CDR1 is MNHEY, CDR2 SMNVEV, per germline (reference sequence). Germline trimming cut 4 bases from V and 4 bases from J; bases unmatched to any gene: 6. CDR3 sequence reads: CASSYRGTIYEQYF. The CDR3 DNA is TGTGCCAGCAGTTACAGGGGGACGATTTACGAGCAGTACTTC.

V and J are TRBV20-1 and TRBJ2-3; perhaps TRBD2 as D (6 bases). The ends were cut back, 4 bases at V and 0 bases at J, with 8 bases in the middle. Germline V gene data show CDR1 as DFQATT and CDR2 as SNEGSKA (reference sequence). The length of the CDR3 is 13 residues. In nucleotides, the CDR3 is TGCAGTGCTAATAGCGGTAGCACAGATACGCAGTATTTT. Translated: CSANSGSTDTQYF.

V usage is TRBV29-1 and J usage is TRBJ1-1; D might be TRBD1 (6 bases). Trimming removed 6 bases from V and 4 bases from J, with 12 bases in between. Per the germline V gene, CDR1 is SQVTM and CDR2 is ANQGSEA. The CDR3 is 12 amino acids. The CDR3: CSVSWGPTEAFF. In nucleotides, the CDR3 is TGCAGCGTCTCTTGGGGGCCCACTGAAGCTTTCTTT.

V gene TRBV4-2 combines with J gene TRBJ1-1; D is unclear. The CDR3 loop spans 15 amino acids. V was clipped by 0 bases and J by 4 bases, with 12 bases between them. From germline, CDR1 is LGHNA and CDR2 YNFKEQ. The CDR3 coding sequence is TGTGCCAGCAGCCAAGATCAACGGGCGGGCACTGAAGCTTTCTTT. This translates into CASSQDQRAGTEAFF.

V is TRBV12-3 or TRBV12-4 and J is TRBJ2-4, with no clear D. V lost 10 bases, J lost 1 base, and 11 bases lay in between. The CDR3 consists of 13 residues. CDR3: CATSRSAKNIQYF. In nucleotides, the CDR3 is TGTGCCACCTCTCGGTCGGCCAAAAACATTCAGTACTTC.

This chain links TRBV2 with TRBJ1-6; D ambiguous. CDR3 length equals 12 residues. Germline CDR1 and CDR2: SNHLY and FYNNEI. Trimming pared 3 bases from V and 7 bases from J, leaving 4 bases between. CDR3 sequence reads: CASSDTNSPLHF. CDR3 in DNA: TGTGCCAGCAGTGATACCAATTCACCCCTCCACTTT.

J is TRBJ2-7 and V is TRBV29-1; D is unclear. The ends were cut back, 4 bases at V and 7 bases at J, with 17 bases in the middle. CDR1 and CDR2 (germline): SQVTM, ANQGSEA. CDR3 length: 13 residues. The CDR3 region has the DNA TGCAGCGTTGTTTGGCAGGTGGCCGGGGAGCAGTACTTC. This sequence encodes CSVVWQVAGEQYF.

V is TRBV29-1 and J is TRBJ2-5; D uncertain. The CDR3 length is 10 residues. CDR1 and CDR2 (germline): SQVTM, ANQGSEA. CDR3 in amino acids: CGVFGETQYF. CDR3 in DNA: TGCGGGGTTTTTGGGGAGACCCAGTACTTC.

The chain has TRBV4-3 and TRBJ1-1, with D unclear. Between the trimmed V and J ends, which lost 0 bases and 6 bases, there was a span of 14 bases. Germline CDR1 LGHNA, CDR2 YSLEER. The CDR3 has 15 residues. CDR3 amino acids: CASSQEPLTEAEAFF. The CDR3 DNA reads as TGCGCCAGCAGCCAAGAACCCTTGACGGAAGCTGAAGCTTTCTTT.

This clonotype has just one count. This chain links TRBV2 with TRBJ2-1, with D perhaps TRBD1 (5 bases). This CDR3 has 14 residues. From germline, CDR1 is SNHLY and CDR2 FYNNEI. With 3 bases removed from V and 10 bases from J, the gap between germline ends came to 16 bases. The CDR3 region is CASSEQGPTQEQFF. CDR3 sequence (DNA): TGTGCCAGCAGTGAGCAGGGTCCCACTCAGGAGCAGTTCTTC.

The chain is built from TRBV7-2 and TRBJ2-2; maybe TRBD2 (7 bases). The CDR3 consists of 16 residues. Trimming left V 5 bases short and J 7 bases short, with 20 bases between. Germline lookup yields CDR1 SGHTA and CDR2 FQGNSA. CDR3 nucleotides: TGTGCCAGCAGCCTAAGGGGAGGGGGGCTCGTCGGGGAGCTGTTTTTT. This gives the protein CASSLRGGGLVGELFF.

V and J are TRBV5-4 and TRBJ2-5, with D maybe TRBD2 (5 bases). The CDR3 consists of 16 residues. CDR1 SGHNT and CDR2 YYREEE come from the germline V gene (reference sequence). Trimming cost V 4 bases and J 5 bases, with 21 bases left between them. CDR3 nucleotide sequence: TGTGCCAGCAGCCAAGCCTCGGGCCGACGAGGGGAGACCCAGTACTTC. Protein sequence: CASSQASGRRGETQYF.

This clonotype was recorded once. The genes are TRBV12-3 or TRBV12-4 and TRBJ2-2, with TRBD1 identical over 9 bases. The CDR3 sequence is 15 residues long. Losses at the gene ends were 5 bases for V and 0 bases for J; bases not matched to a gene: 1. The CDR3 coding sequence is TGTGCCAGCAGTCGACAGGGGGCGAACACCGGGGAGCTGTTTTTT. Residues: CASSRQGANTGELFF.

This chain links TRBV25-1 with TRBJ2-3; possibly TRBD1 for D (6 bases). Trimming removed 3 bases from V and 2 bases from J, with 15 bases in between. CDR1 is MGHDK, CDR2 SYGVNS, per germline. The CDR3 sequence is 16 residues long. CDR3 nucleotide sequence: TGTGCCAGCAGTGATAGGTCAGGGGCTACCACAGATACGCAGTATTTT. It is translated as CASSDRSGATTDTQYF.

The chain carries TRBV3-1 and TRBJ2-2, with D perhaps TRBD1 (6 bases). Trimming took 0 bases from V and 4 from J, leaving 15 bases between them. The CDR3 loop spans 17 amino acids. Per germline, CDR1 LGHDT and CDR2 YNNKEL (reference sequence). The CDR3 here is CASSQDQTRGGTGELFF. The DNA for the CDR3 is TGTGCCAGCAGCCAAGACCAGACCAGGGGTGGCACCGGGGAGCTGTTTTTT.

CDR3 nucleotide sequence: TGTGCCAGCTCCCGGCGGCAAGAGACCCAGTACTTC. Translation: CASSRRQETQYF. V usage is TRBV6-5 and J usage is TRBJ2-5, with unresolved D. Trimming pared 8 bases from V and 2 bases from J, leaving 9 bases between. Germline-derived CDR1 and CDR2 are MNHEY and SVGAGI. The CDR3 contains 12 residues.